This TCR beta chain is from a study of blood T cell repertoires in COVID-19. This table comes from immunoSEQ multiplex PCR, and its TCRdb copy is limited to in-frame clones, with some not included. This sample has some 310,000 clones; roughly 90% occur once, and the top ten carry roughly a tenth. Material for sequencing was PBMCs or T cells enriched from blood (not recorded which). The source of this sequence is a woman aged 25 to 39 who had recovered from COVID-19.

CDR3 amino acids: CASSVAGREQYF. CDR3 DNA sequence: TGTGCCAGCAGCGTAGCGGGTCGCGAGCAGTACTTC. The V gene is TRBV9, the J gene TRBJ2-7; D gene unclear. CDR1 and CDR2 from the germline V gene are SGDLS and YYNGEE. The CDR3 is made up of 12 amino acids. The V end lost 0 bases, the J end lost 6 bases, and 7 bases lay between the germline ends.